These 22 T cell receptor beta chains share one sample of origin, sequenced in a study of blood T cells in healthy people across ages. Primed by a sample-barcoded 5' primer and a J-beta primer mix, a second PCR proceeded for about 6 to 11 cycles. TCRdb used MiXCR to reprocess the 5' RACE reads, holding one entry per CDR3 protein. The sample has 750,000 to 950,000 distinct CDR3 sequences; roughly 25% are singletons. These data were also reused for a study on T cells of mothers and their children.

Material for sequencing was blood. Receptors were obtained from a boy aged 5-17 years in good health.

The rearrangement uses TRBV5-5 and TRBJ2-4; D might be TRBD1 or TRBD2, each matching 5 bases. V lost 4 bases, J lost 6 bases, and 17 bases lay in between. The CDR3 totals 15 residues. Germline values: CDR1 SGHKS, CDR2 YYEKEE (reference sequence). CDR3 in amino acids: CASSPRGQWGNIQYF. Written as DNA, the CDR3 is TGTGCCAGCAGCCCCCGGGGCCAGTGGGGAAACATTCAGTACTTC.

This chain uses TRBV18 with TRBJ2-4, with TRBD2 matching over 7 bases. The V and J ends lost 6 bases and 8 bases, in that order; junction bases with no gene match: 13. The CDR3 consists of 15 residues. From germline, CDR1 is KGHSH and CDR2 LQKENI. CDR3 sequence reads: CASSLSGTGRDIQYF. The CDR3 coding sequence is TGTGCCAGCTCTCTCAGCGGGACGGGGCGGGACATTCAGTACTTC.

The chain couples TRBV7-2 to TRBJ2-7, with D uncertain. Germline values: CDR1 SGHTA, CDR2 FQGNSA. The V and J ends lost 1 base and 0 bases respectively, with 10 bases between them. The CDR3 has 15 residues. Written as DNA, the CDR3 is TGTGCCAGCAGCTTAGTGGGAAGGAACTCCTACGAGCAGTACTTC. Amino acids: CASSLVGRNSYEQYF. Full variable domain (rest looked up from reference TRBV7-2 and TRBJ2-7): GAGVSQSPSNKVTEKGKDVELRCDPISGHTALYWYRQSLGQGLEFLIYFQGNSAPDKSGLPSDRFSAERTGGSVSTLTIQRTQQEDSAVYLCASSLVGRNSYEQYFGPGTRLTVT.

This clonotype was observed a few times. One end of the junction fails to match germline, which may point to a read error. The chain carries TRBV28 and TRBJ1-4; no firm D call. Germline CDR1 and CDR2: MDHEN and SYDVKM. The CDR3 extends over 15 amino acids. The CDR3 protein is CASSGRQEEGEKLSF. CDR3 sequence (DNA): TGTGCCAGCAGCGGGCGTCAGGAAGAAGGTGAAAAACTGTCTTTT.

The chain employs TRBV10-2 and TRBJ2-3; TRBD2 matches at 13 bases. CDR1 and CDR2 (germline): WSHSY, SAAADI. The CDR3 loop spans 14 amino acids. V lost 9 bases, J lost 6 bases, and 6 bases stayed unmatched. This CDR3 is CASLTSGGSDTQYF. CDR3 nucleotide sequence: TGCGCCAGTTTGACTAGCGGGGGGTCGGATACGCAGTATTTT.

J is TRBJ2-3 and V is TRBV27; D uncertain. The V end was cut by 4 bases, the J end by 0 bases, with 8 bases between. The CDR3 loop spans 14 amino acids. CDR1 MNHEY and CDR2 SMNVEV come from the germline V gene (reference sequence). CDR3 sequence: CASSSQTSTDTQYF. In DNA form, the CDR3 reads TGTGCCAGCAGTTCACAAACTAGCACAGATACGCAGTATTTT.

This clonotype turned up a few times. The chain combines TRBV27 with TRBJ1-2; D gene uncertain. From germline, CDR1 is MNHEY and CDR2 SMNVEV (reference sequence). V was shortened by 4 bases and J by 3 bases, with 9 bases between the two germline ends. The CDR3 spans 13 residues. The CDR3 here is CASSWSRHYGYTF. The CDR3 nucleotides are TGTGCCAGCAGTTGGAGCCGACACTATGGCTACACCTTC.

The CDR3 reads CASSQYGQQTYEQYF. The CDR3 bases are TGTGCCAGCAGCCAATATGGACAGCAAACCTACGAGCAGTACTTC. The chain recombines TRBV3-1 with TRBJ2-7; the D gene is possibly TRBD1 (6 bases). Germline CDR1 is LGHDT and CDR2 is YNNKEL (reference sequence). With 2 bases removed from V and 2 bases from J, the gap between germline ends came to 13 bases. This CDR3 region has 15 residues.

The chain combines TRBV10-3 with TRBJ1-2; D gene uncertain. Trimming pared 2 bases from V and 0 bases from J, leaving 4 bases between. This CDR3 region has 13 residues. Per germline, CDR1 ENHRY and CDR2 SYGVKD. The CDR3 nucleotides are TGTGCCATCAGTGAGGGGCCTAACTATGGCTACACCTTC. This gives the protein CAISEGPNYGYTF.

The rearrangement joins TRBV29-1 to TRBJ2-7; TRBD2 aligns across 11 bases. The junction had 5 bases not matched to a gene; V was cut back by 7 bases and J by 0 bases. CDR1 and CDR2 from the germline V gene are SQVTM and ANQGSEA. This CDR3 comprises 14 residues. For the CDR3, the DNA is TGCAGCGCGTTACTAGCGGGGGTCTCCTACGAGCAGTACTTC. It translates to CSALLAGVSYEQYF.

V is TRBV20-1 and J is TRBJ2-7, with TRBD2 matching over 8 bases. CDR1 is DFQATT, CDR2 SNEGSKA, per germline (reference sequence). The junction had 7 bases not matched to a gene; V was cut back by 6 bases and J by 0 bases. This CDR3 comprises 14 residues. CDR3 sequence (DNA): TGCAGTGCCCCGACGGGAGGGGACTCCTACGAGCAGTACTTC. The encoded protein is CSAPTGGDSYEQYF.

The CDR3 DNA reads as TGTGCCAGCAGCGCCTACAGTGGCCTGAGCAATGAGCAGTTCTTC. It specifies CASSAYSGLSNEQFF. This sequence joins TRBV7-9 and TRBJ2-5; D unresolved. Judging by the DNA end, TRBJ2-1 fits better; the J call may be wrong. Germline CDR1 SEHNR, CDR2 FQNEAQ (reference sequence). This CDR3 region has 15 residues.

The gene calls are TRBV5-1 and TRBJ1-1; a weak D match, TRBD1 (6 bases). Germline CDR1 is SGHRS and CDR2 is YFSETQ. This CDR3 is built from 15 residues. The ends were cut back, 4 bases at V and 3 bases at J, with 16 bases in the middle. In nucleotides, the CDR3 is TGCGCCAGCAGCCCGACCCCGGGGGCTGACACTGAAGCTTTCTTT. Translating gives CASSPTPGADTEAFF.

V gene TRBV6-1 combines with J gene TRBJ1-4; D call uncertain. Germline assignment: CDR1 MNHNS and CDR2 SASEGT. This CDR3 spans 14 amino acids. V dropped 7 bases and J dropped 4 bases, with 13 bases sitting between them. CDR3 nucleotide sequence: TGTGCCAGCACCCAGACGGAAGATAATGAAAAACTGTTTTTT. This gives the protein CASTQTEDNEKLFF.

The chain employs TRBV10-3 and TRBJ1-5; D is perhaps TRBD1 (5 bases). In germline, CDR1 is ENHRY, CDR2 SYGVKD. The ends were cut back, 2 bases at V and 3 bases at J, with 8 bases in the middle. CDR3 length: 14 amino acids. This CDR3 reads CAISEGTVNQPQHF. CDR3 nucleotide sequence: TGTGCCATCAGTGAGGGGACGGTCAATCAGCCCCAGCATTTT.

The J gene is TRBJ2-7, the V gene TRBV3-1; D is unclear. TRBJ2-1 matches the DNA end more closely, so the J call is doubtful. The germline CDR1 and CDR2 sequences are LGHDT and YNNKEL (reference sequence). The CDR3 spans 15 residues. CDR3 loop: CASSQDLTSNHEQFF. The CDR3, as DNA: TGTGCCAGCAGCCAAGATCTCACCTCGAACCATGAGCAGTTCTTC.

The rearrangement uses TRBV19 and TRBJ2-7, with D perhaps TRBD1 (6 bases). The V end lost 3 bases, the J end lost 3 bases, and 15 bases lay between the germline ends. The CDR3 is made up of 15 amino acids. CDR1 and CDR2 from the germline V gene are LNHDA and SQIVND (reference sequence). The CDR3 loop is CASSIEGTTNYEQYF. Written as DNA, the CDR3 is TGTGCCAGTAGTATTGAGGGGACAACTAACTACGAGCAGTACTTC.

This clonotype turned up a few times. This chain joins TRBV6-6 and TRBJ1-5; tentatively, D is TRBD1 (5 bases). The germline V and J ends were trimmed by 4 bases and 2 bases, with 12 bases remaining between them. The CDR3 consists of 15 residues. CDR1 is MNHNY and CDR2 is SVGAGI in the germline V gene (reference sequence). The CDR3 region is CASSSQGLGNQPQHF. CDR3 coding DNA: TGTGCCAGCAGTTCGCAGGGTTTGGGCAATCAGCCCCAGCATTTT.

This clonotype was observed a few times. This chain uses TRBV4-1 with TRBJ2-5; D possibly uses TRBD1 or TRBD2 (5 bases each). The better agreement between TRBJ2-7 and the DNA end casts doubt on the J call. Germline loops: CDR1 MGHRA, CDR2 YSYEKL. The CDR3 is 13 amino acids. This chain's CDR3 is CASRGQQEVEQYF. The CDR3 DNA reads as TGCGCCAGCAGAGGGCAACAGGAGGTCGAGCAGTACTTC.

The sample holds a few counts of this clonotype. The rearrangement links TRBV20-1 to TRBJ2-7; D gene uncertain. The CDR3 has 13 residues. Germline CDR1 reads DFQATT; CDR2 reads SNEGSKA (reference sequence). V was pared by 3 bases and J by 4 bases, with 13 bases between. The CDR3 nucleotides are TGCAGTGCTAGGTGGACGGATACATACGAGCAGTACTTC. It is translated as CSARWTDTYEQYF.

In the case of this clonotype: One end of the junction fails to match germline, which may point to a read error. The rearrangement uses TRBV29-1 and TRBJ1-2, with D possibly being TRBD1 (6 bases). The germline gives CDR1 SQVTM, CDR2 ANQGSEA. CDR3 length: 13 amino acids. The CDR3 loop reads CSVVGGTAYGHTF. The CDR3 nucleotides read TGCAGCGTCGTAGGGGGGACGGCCTATGGCCACACCTTC.

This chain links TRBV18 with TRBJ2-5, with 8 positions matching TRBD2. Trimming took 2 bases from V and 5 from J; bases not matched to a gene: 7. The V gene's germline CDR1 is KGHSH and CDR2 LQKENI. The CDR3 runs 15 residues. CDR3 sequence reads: CASSPSGGSRETQYF. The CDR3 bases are TGTGCCAGCTCACCAAGCGGGGGTTCCCGGGAGACCCAGTACTTC.